Presented here are 3 T cell receptor beta chains from one specimen sequenced in a study of post-analysis software for immune sequencing data. Study-wide results and caveats: About 5 TRBV segments appeared more often in patients than in controls, and TRBV5-6, TRBV5-1 and TRBV20-1 were among these.

Every TCR beta cDNA library bore unique molecular identifiers. TCRdb processed the PCR reads anew with MiXCR; each CDR3 protein has one entry. This sample yields about 540,000 distinct CDR3 sequences, of which approximately 34% are seen a single time; around 6.1% belongs to the top ten. These receptors have no known antigen. Sequencing input: blood. The receptors stem from a girl under 18 with multiple sclerosis.

The chain has TRBV18 and TRBJ1-5; TRBD1 is a possible D gene (5 bases). Germline CDR1 KGHSH, CDR2 LQKENI. This CDR3 is built from 13 residues. V was shortened by 2 bases and J by 7 bases, with 9 bases between the two germline ends. CDR3 sequence: CASSPNWDQPQHF. The CDR3 bases are TGTGCCAGCTCACCAAACTGGGACCAGCCCCAGCATTTT.

Written as DNA, the CDR3 is TGCAGCGTTGATCAGCTTAGCTCCTACAATGAGCAGTTCTTC. It translates to CSVDQLSSYNEQFF. The chain joins TRBV29-1 to TRBJ2-1; D gene uncertain. CDR3 size: 14 residues. Germline-derived CDR1 and CDR2 are SQVTM and ANQGSEA. V gave up 3 bases and J gave up 0 bases, with 9 bases separating them.

This clonotype came up many times. V gene TRBV5-1 combines with J gene TRBJ2-1, with TRBD2 matching over 9 bases. From germline, CDR1 is SGHRS and CDR2 YFSETQ. V lost 0 bases, J lost 6 bases, and 4 bases stayed unmatched. CDR3 length: 15 residues. Written as DNA, the CDR3 is TGCGCCAGCAGCTTGGCTCTAGCGGGGAGCAATGAGCAGTTCTTC. This encodes CASSLALAGSNEQFF. Full variable domain (missing parts from reference TRBV5-1 and TRBJ2-1): KAGVTQTPRYLIKTRGQQVTLSCSPISGHRSVSWYQQTPGQGLQFLFEYFSETQRNKGNFPGRFSGRQFSNSRSEMNVSTLELGDSALYLCASSLALAGSNEQFFGPGTRLTVL.